This T cell receptor (beta chain) stems from a study of T cell responses to AZD1222 COVID-19 vaccine. The study, taken as a whole, reports: Clonal diversity was possibly underestimated, and white British individuals and females predominated among donors. The study found Spike-specific TCR breadth and depth rose after two AZD1222 doses. There were repertoire samples only from the period after the peak T cell response.

The V end was cut by 1 base, the J end by 5 bases, with 17 bases between. This CDR3 has 17 residues. The germline CDR1 and CDR2 sequences are SGHTA and FQGNSA. Turning to this clone: Antigen specificity is unknown.

Repertoires were generated with immunoSEQ multiplex PCR, while TCRdb's copy carries only in-frame clones and drops some. Among 85,000 to 90,000 clones listed, roughly 90% were seen once. The receptor was derived from an adult who received the AZD1222 COVID-19 vaccine. The gene calls are TRBV7-2 and TRBJ1-4; the D is unclear. Sequencing used peripheral blood, obtained 28 days after the second AZD1222 dose. CDR3 protein: CASSLEYGQVDNEKLFF. As DNA, the CDR3 is TGTGCCAGCAGCTTAGAATATGGGCAGGTCGACAATGAAAAACTGTTTTTT. Full variable domain (remainder filled in from reference TRBV7-2 and TRBJ1-4): GAGVSQSPSNKVTEKGKDVELRCDPISGHTALYWYRQSLGQGLEFLIYFQGNSAPDKSGLPSDRFSAERTGGSVSTLTIQRTQQEDSAVYLCASSLEYGQVDNEKLFFGSGTQLSVL.